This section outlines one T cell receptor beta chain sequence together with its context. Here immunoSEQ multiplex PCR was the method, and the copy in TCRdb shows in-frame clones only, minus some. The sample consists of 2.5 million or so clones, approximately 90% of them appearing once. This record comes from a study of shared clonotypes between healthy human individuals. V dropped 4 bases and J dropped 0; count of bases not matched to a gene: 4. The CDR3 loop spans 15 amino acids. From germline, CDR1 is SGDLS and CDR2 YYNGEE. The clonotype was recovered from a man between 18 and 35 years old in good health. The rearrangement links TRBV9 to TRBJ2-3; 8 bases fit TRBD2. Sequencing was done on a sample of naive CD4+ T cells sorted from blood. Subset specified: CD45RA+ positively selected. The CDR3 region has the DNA TGTGCCAGCAGCCCCAGACTAGCGAGCACAGATACGCAGTATTTT. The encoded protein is CASSPRLASTDTQYF.